Listed here is a single T cell receptor (beta chain). Assay used: immunoSEQ multiplex PCR; TCRdb lists only in-frame clones, some missing. The data hold fewer than 95,000 clones, with approximately 95% observed a single time. Germline CDR1 is GTSNPN and CDR2 is SVGIG (reference sequence). The CDR3 loop spans 14 amino acids. Unmatched junction bases numbered 3, after V lost 1 base and J lost 7 bases. These data originate in a study of technical replicates of blood from a few donors. The clonotype originates from a human donor in good health. The gene calls are TRBV30 and TRBJ1-5; 11 bases line up with TRBD1. The sample comprised T cells isolated from PBMCs. DNA of the CDR3: TGTGCCTGGAGTGGGACAGGGGGCGGGCAGCCCCAGCATTTT. Its protein is CAWSGTGGGQPQHF.